A single sample is the source of the 21 T cell receptor beta chains below, sequenced in a study of cytomegalovirus exposure and HLA in healthy donors. Both 60 Vbeta primers and 13 Jbeta primers went into the PCR. Assay: immunoSEQ multiplex PCR; the TCRdb copy retains only in-frame clones and omits some. The data show under 90,000 clones, 70% to 85% seen once. The source material was PBMCs. Every receptor here comes from a middle-aged man in good health and CMV-seropositive.

The chain links TRBV29-1 to TRBJ1-1, with D possibly being TRBD1 (5 bases). V was pared by 4 bases and J by 4 bases, with 13 bases between. Per germline, CDR1 SQVTM and CDR2 ANQGSEA. This CDR3 is 13 amino acids long. CDR3 sequence (DNA): TGCAGCGTTGTACTCCCAGGGCCCACTGAAGCTTTCTTT. Translated, it gives CSVVLPGPTEAFF.

The V gene is TRBV29-1, the J gene TRBJ1-1; no clear D gene. Between the trimmed V and J ends, which lost 5 bases and 5 bases, there was a span of 21 bases. Germline V gene sequence: CDR1 SQVTM, CDR2 ANQGSEA. There are 15 residues in the CDR3. CDR3 residues: CSVSPSTSRRTEAFF. CDR3 DNA: TGCAGCGTTTCCCCCTCCACATCCAGGCGAACTGAAGCTTTCTTT. The full variable domain, with the rest looked up from reference TRBV29-1 and TRBJ1-1, is SAVISQKPSRDICQRGTSLTIQCQVDSQVTMMFWYRQQPGQSLTLIATANQGSEATYESGFVIDKFPISRPNLTFSTLTVSNMSPEDSSIYLCSVSPSTSRRTEAFFGQGTRLTVV.

The chain has TRBV15 and TRBJ2-5, with D perhaps TRBD2 (5 bases). Germline V gene lookup returns CDR1 LNHNV and CDR2 YYDKDF (reference sequence). The CDR3 contains 14 residues. V lost 0 bases, J lost 11 bases, and 16 bases lay in between. The CDR3 loop is CATSRDMGLGEQYF. CDR3 nucleotide sequence: TGTGCCACCAGCAGAGATATGGGGTTGGGAGAGCAGTACTTC. The whole variable domain, remainder taken from reference TRBV15 and TRBJ2-5, is DAMVIQNPRYQVTQFGKPVTLSCSQTLNHNVMYWYQQKSSQAPKLLFHYYDKDFNNEADTPDNFQSRRPNTSFCFLDIRSPGLGDTAMYLCATSRDMGLGEQYFGPGTRLLVL.

This clone came up a few times. Other DNA sequences in this specimen translate into the identical CDR3. The chain employs TRBV30 and TRBJ2-5; TRBD1 agrees at 8 bases. Germline CDR1 and CDR2: GTSNPN and SVGIG (reference sequence). V gave up 4 bases and J gave up 2 bases; unmatched junction bases: 0. The CDR3 contains 12 residues. The CDR3 is CAWNRGQETQYF. CDR3 DNA: TGTGCCTGGAACAGGGGGCAAGAGACCCAGTACTTC.

This clone occurred once. This sequence joins TRBV4-1 and TRBJ1-3, with 8 bases identical to TRBD1. The germline V gene encodes CDR1 MGHRA and CDR2 YSYEKL. The CDR3 is 16 residues long. Trimming cost V 0 bases and J 4 bases; bases outside gene matches: 5. The CDR3 protein is CASSQDRQGAGNTIYF. The CDR3 DNA reads TGCGCCAGCAGCCAAGATCGGCAGGGGGCAGGAAACACCATATATTTT.

This clone was detected a few times. The genes are TRBV10-3 and TRBJ1-5, with TRBD1 matching over 9 bases. This CDR3 is built from 14 residues. With 6 bases clipped from V and 9 bases from J, the junction kept 9 bases outside the gene matches. Germline V CDR1 and CDR2: ENHRY, SYGVKD. CDR3 nucleotides: TGTGCCATCAGCGCCGGGACAGGGCTTCGGCCCCAGCATTTT. Translated: CAISAGTGLRPQHF.

This clone was seen a single time. This chain connects TRBV18 to TRBJ2-7; 7 bases line up with TRBD2. The CDR3 covers 20 residues. With 3 bases clipped from V and 4 bases from J, the junction kept 24 bases outside the gene matches. Germline V lookup: CDR1 KGHSH, CDR2 LQKENI. The CDR3 bases are TGTGCCAGCTCACCGTGGGCCGGGACGGTCGGACTAGGAAGCCCTTACGAGCAGTACTTC. Protein: CASSPWAGTVGLGSPYEQYF.

The V and J genes are TRBV7-9 and TRBJ1-5; TRBD1 matches at 7 bases. This CDR3 contains 15 residues. Germline CDR1 is SEHNR and CDR2 is FQNEAQ (reference sequence). With V trimmed by 5 bases and J by 7 bases, 11 bases remained unmatched. The CDR3 sequence: CASSRSDREGQPQHF. Here the CDR3 DNA reads TGTGCCAGCAGCCGGTCCGACAGGGAAGGGCAGCCCCAGCATTTT.

The rearrangement links TRBV25-1 to TRBJ2-1, with 9 bases lining up with TRBD2. V lost 1 base, J lost 5 bases, and 3 bases stayed unmatched. This CDR3 is 15 amino acids long. In germline, CDR1 is MGHDK, CDR2 SYGVNS. The CDR3 loop is CASSESSSGNNEQFF. For the CDR3, the DNA is TGTGCCAGCAGTGAATCCTCTAGCGGGAACAATGAGCAGTTCTTC.

This clone was counted between two and nine times. This chain uses TRBV30 with TRBJ2-2; D remains unclear. V was cut by 4 bases and J by 6 bases, with 12 bases left in between. The CDR3 loop spans 13 amino acids. The germline gives CDR1 GTSNPN, CDR2 SVGIG (reference sequence). The CDR3 sequence is CAWIAGLSGELFF. CDR3 in DNA: TGTGCCTGGATCGCAGGATTATCCGGGGAGCTGTTTTTT.

V is TRBV7-2 and J is TRBJ1-2, with TRBD1 matching 7 bases. The germline CDR1 and CDR2 sequences are SGHTA and FQGNSA. V gave up 4 bases and J gave up 5 bases; unmatched junction bases: 4. CDR3 length: 13 amino acids. CDR3 coding DNA: TGTGCCAGCAGCTACGACAGGGAATATGGCTACACCTTC. Translated: CASSYDREYGYTF.

The rearrangement links TRBV6-1 to TRBJ1-5; a possible D gene is TRBD1 (5 bases). The V end was cut by 8 bases, the J end by 5 bases, with 13 bases between. Germline CDR1 is MNHNS and CDR2 is SASEGT. The CDR3 is 13 amino acids. In nucleotides, the CDR3 is TGTGCCAGCGGCAGGGTTTGGGATCAGCCCCAGCATTTT. It encodes CASGRVWDQPQHF.

The chain couples TRBV30 to TRBJ2-3, with D possibly TRBD1 on 5 matching bases. V was pared by 0 bases and J by 6 bases, with 13 bases between. The CDR3 covers 14 residues. Germline V gene lookup returns CDR1 GTSNPN and CDR2 SVGIG (reference sequence). CDR3 region: CAWSVGQGRDTQYF. The CDR3 bases are TGTGCCTGGAGTGTAGGGCAGGGAAGGGATACGCAGTATTTT.

For the CDR3, the DNA is TGTGCCAGCAGCTTGCGGCAGGGTAATCAGCCCCAGCATTTT. As protein: CASSLRQGNQPQHF. The chain is built from TRBV5-6 and TRBJ1-5; D possibly corresponds to TRBD1 (5 bases). The CDR3 consists of 14 residues. Germline CDR1 is SGHDT and CDR2 is YYEEEE. Trimming shortened V by 1 base and J by 4 bases, and 9 bases separated the two germline ends.

This clone was observed a single time. An end of the junction does not agree with germline; a read error may underlie this. The V call is TRBV5-6, the J call TRBJ2-7; 8 nucleotides align to TRBD1. Germline CDR1 is SGHDT and CDR2 is YYEEEE. The CDR3 runs 13 residues. CDR3 loop: CASSFTGGYEQCF. The DNA for the CDR3 is TGTGCCAGCAGCTTCACAGGGGGTTACGAGCAGTGCTTC. The variable domain in full, with the rest retrieved from reference TRBV5-6 and TRBJ2-7, is DAGVTQSPTHLIKTRGQQVTLRCSPKSGHDTVSWYQQALGQGPQFIFQYYEEEERQRGNFPDRFSGHQFPNYSSELNVNALLLGDSALYLCASSFTGGYEQCFGPGTRLTVT.

This chain connects TRBV7-9 to TRBJ2-2; 8 bases align to TRBD2. This CDR3 region has 16 residues. The germline V gene has CDR1 SEHNR and CDR2 FQNEAQ (reference sequence). Germline trimming cut 5 bases from V and 1 base from J; bases unmatched to any gene: 6. The CDR3 protein is CASSITSGRNTGELFF. The CDR3 region has the DNA TGTGCCAGCAGCATCACTAGCGGAAGGAACACCGGGGAGCTGTTTTTT.

The genes are TRBV7-9 and TRBJ2-7, with 9 bases that match TRBD1. Germline trimming cut 1 base from V and 6 bases from J; bases unmatched to any gene: 4. CDR3 length equals 14 residues. Germline V gene lookup returns CDR1 SEHNR and CDR2 FQNEAQ (reference sequence). The CDR3 nucleotides read TGTGCCAGCAGCTTAGGGACAGGGGCGCCCGAGCAGTACTTC. Translation gives CASSLGTGAPEQYF.

The rearrangement joins TRBV19 to TRBJ1-1, with D maybe TRBD1 (6 bases). The germline CDR1 and CDR2 sequences are LNHDA and SQIVND (reference sequence). Trimming removed 9 bases from V and 5 bases from J, with 16 bases in between. The CDR3 runs to 13 residues. The CDR3 nucleotides read TGTGCCAGCCTAGCCAGGGGAGGGACTGAAGCTTTCTTT. Its translation: CASLARGGTEAFF.

This sequence joins TRBV7-2 and TRBJ1-5, with TRBD1 matching 9 bases. Germline loops: CDR1 SGHTA, CDR2 FQGNSA. The CDR3 totals 15 residues. Trimming took 4 bases from V and 4 from J; bases not matched to a gene: 5. In nucleotides, the CDR3 is TGTGCCAGCAGCTCCCTCGGGACAGGGAATCAGCCCCAGCATTTT. It yields the protein CASSSLGTGNQPQHF.

The chain combines TRBV5-1 with TRBJ2-3, with D perhaps TRBD1 (6 bases). Germline assignment: CDR1 SGHRS and CDR2 YFSETQ. CDR3 length: 14 residues. Trimming took 4 bases from V and 2 from J, leaving 11 bases between them. The CDR3 here is CASSLGDNTDTQYF. The CDR3 bases are TGCGCCAGCAGCCTCGGGGACAACACAGATACGCAGTATTTT.

The V call is TRBV7-2, the J call TRBJ2-5, with TRBD2 matching over 10 bases. Germline CDR1 reads SGHTA; CDR2 reads FQGNSA. J lost 3 bases, V lost 4 bases, and 2 bases had no gene match. The CDR3 contains 14 residues. CDR3 amino acids: CASSSGLAEETQYF. DNA of the CDR3: TGTGCCAGCAGCTCCGGACTAGCGGAAGAGACCCAGTACTTC.